This TCR beta chain was identified in a study of early T cells in non-severe SARS-CoV-2 infection. Individually, cDNA molecules had unique molecular identifiers attached to them. TCRdb recomputed calls from the 5' RACE reads with MiXCR, one row per CDR3 protein. Altogether 20,000 to 30,000 distinct CDR3 sequences are present, about 4.2% being singletons, with the ten largest covering around 4.5%. The CDR3 totals 14 residues. V was shortened by 3 bases and J by 3 bases, with 12 bases between the two germline ends. CDR1 and CDR2 from the germline V gene are MDHEN and SYDVKM. This clonotype was detected many times.

Source material: whole blood. This clonotype was obtained from an adult who was a healthcare worker with PCR-confirmed SARS-CoV-2 infection or an uninfected control (not recorded which). This chain connects TRBV28 to TRBJ2-7; D is possibly TRBD1 (5 bases). In DNA form, the CDR3 reads TGTGCCAGCAGTTTGACAGTTGCCTACTACGAGCAGTACTTC. Translated, it gives CASSLTVAYYEQYF.